This TCR beta chain originates from a study of blood T cell repertoires in COVID-19. The table came from immunoSEQ multiplex PCR; TCRdb's copy has only in-frame clones and leaves some out. The sample contains around 120,000 clones, nearly 90% of which appear only once. CDR1 and CDR2 (germline): WNHNN, SYGVQD (reference sequence). This CDR3 contains 12 residues. J gave up 8 bases and V 7 bases, and 4 bases lay outside the gene matches. This TCR was sampled from a woman aged 55-70 years with COVID-19, enrolled during active disease. V and J are TRBV10-1 and TRBJ1-2; TRBD1 agrees at 10 bases. Input material: peripheral blood. CDR3 region: CASKGTGVGYTF. The DNA for the CDR3 is TGCGCCAGCAAGGGGACAGGGGTGGGCTACACCTTC.